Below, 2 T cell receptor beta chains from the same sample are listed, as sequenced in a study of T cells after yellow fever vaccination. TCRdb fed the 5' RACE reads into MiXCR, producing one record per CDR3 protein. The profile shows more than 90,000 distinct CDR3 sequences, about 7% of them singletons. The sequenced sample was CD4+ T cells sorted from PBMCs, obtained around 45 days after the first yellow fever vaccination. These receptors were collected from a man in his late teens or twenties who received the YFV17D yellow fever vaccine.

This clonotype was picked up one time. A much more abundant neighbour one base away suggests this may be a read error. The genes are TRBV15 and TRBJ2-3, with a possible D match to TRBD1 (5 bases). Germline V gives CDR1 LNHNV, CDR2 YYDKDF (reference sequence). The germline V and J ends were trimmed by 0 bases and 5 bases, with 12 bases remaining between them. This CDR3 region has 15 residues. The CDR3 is CATSRDKGQGDTQYF. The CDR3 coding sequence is TGTGCCACCAGCAGAGACAAGGGGCAGGGAGATACGCAGTATTTT. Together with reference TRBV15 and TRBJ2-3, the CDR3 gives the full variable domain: DAMVIQNPRYQVTQFGKPVTLSCSQTLNHNVMYWYQQKSSQAPKLLFHYYDKDFNNEADTPDNFQSRRPNTSFCFLDIRSPGLGDTAMYLCATSRDKGQGDTQYFGPGTRLTVL.

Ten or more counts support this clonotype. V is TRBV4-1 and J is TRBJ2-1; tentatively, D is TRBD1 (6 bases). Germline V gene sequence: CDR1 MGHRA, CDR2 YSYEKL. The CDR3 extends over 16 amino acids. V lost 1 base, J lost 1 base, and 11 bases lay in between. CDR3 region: CASSQGRGFSYNEQFF. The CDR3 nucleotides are TGCGCCAGCAGCCAAGGTAGGGGGTTTTCCTACAATGAGCAGTTCTTC.